The sequence of this T cell receptor beta chain was determined in a study of cytomegalovirus exposure and HLA in healthy donors. At the time of sampling, donors were nominally healthy, though unrecorded immune exposures were likely. PCR used 60 Vbeta primers and 13 Jbeta primers. Measured with immunoSEQ multiplex PCR; TCRdb has only the in-frame clones, and not every one. The table has nearly 65,000 clones, 73% seen once; the top ten hold 4.5% to 5.5%. The clonotype originates from a man between 50 and 59 years old in good health and CMV-seronegative. Sequencing used PBMCs.

CDR3 sequence: CASSLDSQGGPQHF. CDR3 nucleotides: TGTGCCAGCAGCTTAGATAGTCAGGGTGGGCCCCAGCATTTT. The chain employs TRBV7-9 and TRBJ1-5; a weak D match, TRBD1 (5 bases). Germline V CDR1 and CDR2: SEHNR, FQNEAQ (reference sequence). This CDR3 is built from 14 residues. V lost 1 base, J lost 9 bases, and 13 bases lay in between.